This T cell receptor beta chain was profiled in a study of blood T cells in healthy people across ages. Whole-study findings and limits: A greater number of naive CD4+ cells and higher diversity distinguished long-lived donors from aged donors.

Through a sample-barcoded 5' primer and a J-beta primer mix, a second PCR was run for about 6 to 11 cycles. Each CDR3 protein is one row after TCRdb ran MiXCR on the 5' RACE reads. Of approximately 800,000 distinct CDR3 sequences in the sample, under 40% are singletons; the top ten hold 13%. This CDR3 region has 11 residues. With 7 bases removed from V and 5 bases from J, the gap between germline ends came to 8 bases. To note about this clonotype: Its cognate antigen is unknown.

The sequencing sample was made of blood. This chain joins TRBV12-3 or TRBV12-4 and TRBJ1-2; D is unclear. The receptor comes from a young man in good health. CDR3 DNA sequence: TGTGCCAGCACCTTGGGGTATGGCTACACCTTC. As protein: CASTLGYGYTF.